This T cell receptor (beta chain) is from a study of T cell responses to AZD1222 COVID-19 vaccine. In the study overall: Pooling was applied to second doses at about 4 or about 12 weeks.

The germline V gene has CDR1 MGHDK and CDR2 SYGVNS. The CDR3 is 12 amino acids. V shed 6 bases and J shed 7 bases, with 12 bases lying between them. Study-wide points: The study found vaccine-associated CD4 TCRs spanning spike, dominant at 160-218 and 743-854.

Measured with immunoSEQ multiplex PCR; TCRdb has only the in-frame clones, and not every one. Counted here are fewer than 110,000 clones, around 91% occurring once; the ten biggest clones make up more than 4.5%. Worth noting for this clone: The antigen remains unidentified.

The clonotype originates from an adult in good health. The source was peripheral blood, collected on day 0 of AZD1222 vaccination. This sequence joins TRBV25-1 and TRBJ1-1; D gene unclear. CDR3 amino acids: CASRAPGGEAFF. The CDR3 DNA reads TGTGCCAGCAGGGCCCCTGGTGGTGAAGCTTTCTTT.